This T cell receptor (beta chain) was recovered during a study of blood T cell repertoires in COVID-19. As for the study in general: PBMCs, B-cell-depleted T cells, or T cells provided the cDNA or gDNA that made up the material.

In the original workflow: Reference gene primers were amplified, and this amplification served to estimate nucleated cell counts. Sequencing used immunoSEQ multiplex PCR; TCRdb keeps in-frame clones, though not all of them. That table is the source of V, J and clone size, and D and trimming were worked out from the DNA. Here the sample spans tens of thousands of clones, roughly 90% being singletons. This clone was recorded only once. Looked up from germline, CDR1 is MNHEY and CDR2 is SVGAGI. V lost 0 bases and J 5 bases, leaving 13 bases between the germline ends. The length of the CDR3 is 15 residues.

This sequence was found in a man in his forties with COVID-19, enrolled during active disease. The chain links TRBV6-5 to TRBJ1-1, with no clear D. Sequenced material: peripheral blood. The CDR3 loop reads CASSYSMRGGTEAFF. In nucleotides, the CDR3 is TGTGCCAGCAGTTACTCGATGCGGGGAGGAACTGAAGCTTTCTTT.